The 24 T cell receptor beta chains listed next were all sequenced from one sample in a study of shared clonotypes between healthy human individuals. Repertoires were generated with immunoSEQ multiplex PCR, while TCRdb's copy carries only in-frame clones and drops some. This table holds over a million clones, approximately 76% found once. The sample consisted of memory CD4+ T cells sorted from blood. Subset meaning: CD45RA-negative fraction. These receptors were obtained from a man younger than 35 in good health.

The chain couples TRBV11-2 to TRBJ2-5, with 11 bases lining up with TRBD2. The V and J ends lost 2 bases and 5 bases, in that order; junction bases with no gene match: 7. The germline CDR1 and CDR2 sequences are SGHAT and FQNNGV. CDR3 length: 16 amino acids. The CDR3 loop is CASSLTSGGWGETQYF. The CDR3 coding sequence is TGTGCCAGCAGCTTAACTAGCGGGGGTTGGGGGGAGACCCAGTACTTC.

The table lists this clone with many counts. The gene calls are TRBV19 and TRBJ1-4; D unresolved. V dropped 6 bases and J dropped 0 bases, with 8 bases sitting between them. CDR1 and CDR2 (germline): LNHDA, SQIVND (reference sequence). The CDR3 extends over 14 amino acids. The CDR3 nucleotides read TGTGCCAGTAGCCAGTCGGCAACTAATGAAAAACTGTTTTTT. Its translation is CASSQSATNEKLFF.

This sequence joins TRBV19 and TRBJ1-5; no clear D gene. The length of the CDR3 is 14 residues. The germline V gene has CDR1 LNHDA and CDR2 SQIVND (reference sequence). The ends were cut back, 6 bases at V and 5 bases at J, with 14 bases in the middle. In DNA form, the CDR3 reads TGTGCCAGTAGCACCCCAAAACCCCATCAGCCCCAGCATTTT. The encoded protein is CASSTPKPHQPQHF.

This clone was seen a handful of times. V and J are TRBV9 and TRBJ1-4, with a weak D call TRBD1 (5 bases). Germline V lookup: CDR1 SGDLS, CDR2 YYNGEE. This CDR3 is built from 17 residues. With 0 bases removed from V and 5 bases from J, the gap between germline ends came to 17 bases. The CDR3 sequence: CASSVVSFGTYNEKLFF. CDR3 nucleotides: TGTGCCAGCAGCGTAGTAAGTTTTGGGACGTACAATGAAAAACTGTTTTTT.

The chain's CDR3 is CASSPGTTVAKNIQYF. CDR3 nucleotide sequence: TGTGCCAGCAGCCCAGGGACAACGGTAGCCAAAAACATTCAGTACTTC. The rearrangement joins TRBV4-2 to TRBJ2-4, with TRBD1 as a possible D gene (6 bases). The CDR3 has 16 amino acids. V gave up 4 bases and J gave up 0 bases, with 13 bases separating them. Germline V gene sequence: CDR1 LGHNA, CDR2 YNFKEQ.

The J gene is TRBJ2-3, the V gene TRBV30; D not resolved. This CDR3 has 11 residues. From germline, CDR1 is GTSNPN and CDR2 SVGIG (reference sequence). The V gene lost 3 bases and the J gene lost 3 bases, with 4 bases spanning the gap. CDR3 protein: CAWSQTDTQYF. CDR3 nucleotide sequence: TGTGCCTGGAGCCAAACAGATACGCAGTATTTT.

This clone has just a few counts. The rearrangement links TRBV18 to TRBJ2-5; unclear D gene. V was pared by 5 bases and J by 3 bases, with 1 base between. The CDR3 covers 10 residues. Germline values: CDR1 KGHSH, CDR2 LQKENI. The CDR3 sequence: CASSEETQYF. For the CDR3, the DNA is TGTGCCAGCTCAGAAGAGACCCAGTACTTC.

CDR3 residues: CATSRAPGTEAFF. Here the CDR3 DNA reads TGTGCCACCAGCAGAGCTCCCGGCACTGAAGCTTTCTTT. The chain employs TRBV15 and TRBJ1-1, with D uncertain. CDR1 is LNHNV, CDR2 YYDKDF, per germline (reference sequence). V lost 1 base to trimming and J lost 4 bases, with 7 bases between them. This CDR3 contains 13 residues.

The chain uses TRBV7-2 and TRBJ2-1; 10 bases are a match to TRBD2. The V segment lost 1 base and the J segment 3 bases; nucleotides outside the gene matches: 0. The CDR3 is made up of 15 amino acids. Germline CDR1 is SGHTA and CDR2 is FQGNSA. CDR3 DNA: TGTGCCAGCAGCTTAGAGCGGGGGGGCTACAATGAGCAGTTCTTC. Amino acids: CASSLERGGYNEQFF.

V is TRBV7-2 and J is TRBJ2-5; D not resolved. The CDR3 has 13 amino acids. Germline V gene data show CDR1 as SGHTA and CDR2 as FQGNSA. V lost 4 bases, J lost 5 bases, and 11 bases lay in between. The CDR3 sequence is CASSSGPAETQYF. The DNA for the CDR3 is TGTGCCAGCAGCTCAGGACCGGCGGAGACCCAGTACTTC.

The chain uses TRBV25-1 and TRBJ1-1, with a possible D match to TRBD1 (5 bases). Per the germline V gene, CDR1 is MGHDK and CDR2 is SYGVNS. V lost 4 bases, J lost 4 bases, and 16 bases lay in between. The CDR3 length is 15 residues. The CDR3 is CASSAAGQGGTEAFF. Here the CDR3 DNA reads TGTGCCAGCAGTGCGGCGGGCCAGGGAGGCACTGAAGCTTTCTTT.

V and J are TRBV5-1 and TRBJ2-7, with D perhaps TRBD2 (5 bases). The V gene's germline CDR1 is SGHRS and CDR2 YFSETQ. The CDR3 runs to 13 residues. Trimming took off 4 bases at V and 4 bases at J, with 12 bases between the two ends. Here the CDR3 DNA reads TGCGCCAGCAGCCCGGGATTAGGGTACGAGCAGTACTTC. Translation: CASSPGLGYEQYF. Drawing the rest from reference TRBV5-1 and TRBJ2-7, the complete variable domain is KAGVTQTPRYLIKTRGQQVTLSCSPISGHRSVSWYQQTPGQGLQFLFEYFSETQRNKGNFPGRFSGRQFSNSRSEMNVSTLELGDSALYLCASSPGLGYEQYFGPGTRLTVT.

The chain uses TRBV18 and TRBJ2-7; 8 bases map to TRBD2. The CDR3 runs to 17 residues. Germline trimming cut 3 bases from V and 6 bases from J; bases unmatched to any gene: 16. From germline, CDR1 is KGHSH and CDR2 LQKENI. CDR3: CASSPREPGLEPFEQYF. CDR3 nucleotides: TGTGCCAGCTCACCCCGGGAACCGGGACTAGAACCCTTCGAGCAGTACTTC.

The chain couples TRBV6-5 to TRBJ1-6; 10 positions agree with TRBD1. V lost 6 bases, J lost 10 bases, and 9 bases stayed unmatched. The CDR3 runs to 15 residues. The germline V gene encodes CDR1 MNHEY and CDR2 SVGAGI. The CDR3 coding sequence is TGTGCCAGCAGGACCGGGACAGGGGATTTGTCACCCCTCCACTTT. It translates to CASRTGTGDLSPLHF.

This clone appeared a few times. CDR3 sequence: CASSRWTGSSGELFF. The CDR3 nucleotides read TGTGCCAGCAGCCGCTGGACAGGGAGTTCCGGGGAGCTGTTTTTT. The chain links TRBV11-2 to TRBJ2-2; TRBD1 aligns across 8 bases. V dropped 5 bases and J dropped 6; count of bases not matched to a gene: 8. The length of the CDR3 is 15 residues. The germline V gene has CDR1 SGHAT and CDR2 FQNNGV. Filled out from reference TRBV11-2 and TRBJ2-2, the complete variable domain reads EAGVAQSPRYKIIEKRQSVAFWCNPISGHATLYWYQQILGQGPKLLIQFQNNGVVDDSQLPKDRFSAERLKGVDSTLKIQPAKLEDSAVYLCASSRWTGSSGELFFGEGSRLTVL.

This clone has a single count. The rearrangement joins TRBV30 to TRBJ2-2; D uncertain. There are 12 residues in the CDR3. Trimming took off 4 bases at V and 8 bases at J, with 11 bases between the two ends. The V gene's germline CDR1 is GTSNPN and CDR2 SVGIG (reference sequence). CDR3 loop: CAWNDEWGELFF. CDR3 coding DNA: TGTGCCTGGAACGACGAGTGGGGGGAGCTGTTTTTT.

The chain couples TRBV5-3 to TRBJ2-7; D call uncertain. TRBV5-3 is an ORF, and what it does is uncertain. V gave up 4 bases and J gave up 4 bases, with 9 bases separating them. The CDR3 length is 12 residues. Here the CDR3 DNA reads TGTGCCAGAAGCGCGCGTCAATACGAGCAGTACTTC. It is translated as CARSARQYEQYF.

The chain is built from TRBV30 and TRBJ2-7, with a weak D call TRBD2 (5 bases). CDR1 is GTSNPN, CDR2 SVGIG, per germline (reference sequence). The CDR3 sequence is 12 residues long. CDR3 DNA: TGTGCTAGGACGGGGAGCTCCTACGAGCAGTACTTC. Amino acids: CARTGSSYEQYF. Full variable domain (remainder filled in from reference TRBV30 and TRBJ2-7): SQTIHQWPATLVQPVGSPLSLECTVEGTSNPNLYWYRQAAGRGLQLLFYSVGIGQISSEVPQNLSASRPQDRQFILSSKKLLLSDSGFYLCARTGSSYEQYFGPGTRLTVT.

The V and J genes are TRBV4-1 and TRBJ1-1, with 10 bases that match TRBD1. Unmatched junction bases numbered 12, after V lost 4 bases and J lost 4 bases. CDR1 and CDR2 (germline): MGHRA, YSYEKL. The length of the CDR3 is 17 residues. The CDR3 spells CASSPRTGGPIGTEAFF. The CDR3 DNA reads TGCGCCAGCAGCCCTCGGACAGGGGGGCCGATCGGCACTGAAGCTTTCTTT.

This clone was seen a handful of times. CDR3 sequence reads: CATSRDRLANVLTF. As DNA, the CDR3 is TGTGCCACCAGCAGAGACCGGTTGGCCAACGTCCTGACTTTC. This chain links TRBV15 with TRBJ2-6; unclear D gene. Trimming took off 0 bases at V and 6 bases at J, with 6 bases between the two ends. Germline V gene data show CDR1 as LNHNV and CDR2 as YYDKDF (reference sequence). There are 14 residues in the CDR3. The full variable domain, with the rest looked up from reference TRBV15 and TRBJ2-6, is DAMVIQNPRYQVTQFGKPVTLSCSQTLNHNVMYWYQQKSSQAPKLLFHYYDKDFNNEADTPDNFQSRRPNTSFCFLDIRSPGLGDTAMYLCATSRDRLANVLTFGAGSRLTVL.

CDR3 sequence (DNA): TGTGCCAGCAGCTTTGACTCCCTCGGCGGAGAGACCCAGTACTTC. Protein sequence: CASSFDSLGGETQYF. This sequence joins TRBV5-4 and TRBJ2-5, with D unresolved. This CDR3 is built from 15 residues. V was trimmed by 2 bases and J by 4 bases, leaving 15 bases between them. Germline CDR1 is SGHNT and CDR2 is YYREEE (reference sequence).

V is TRBV2 and J is TRBJ2-2; D not resolved. The CDR3 contains 14 residues. The V and J ends lost 4 bases and 5 bases respectively, with 11 bases between them. The germline CDR1 and CDR2 sequences are SNHLY and FYNNEI. CDR3 protein: CASSGVLGTGELFF. Written as DNA, the CDR3 is TGTGCCAGCAGTGGAGTGTTGGGTACCGGGGAGCTGTTTTTT.

Note on this clone: The sample holds other DNA sequences that translate to the same CDR3. The V gene is TRBV5-1, the J gene TRBJ2-2; weak D call: TRBD2 (6 bases). Trimming took off 0 bases at V and 2 bases at J, with 11 bases between the two ends. This CDR3 spans 16 amino acids. From germline, CDR1 is SGHRS and CDR2 YFSETQ. The CDR3, as DNA: TGCGCCAGCAGCTTGGTGGGGACTGGTAACACCGGGGAGCTGTTTTTT. Protein sequence: CASSLVGTGNTGELFF.

This clone appeared once. The gene calls are TRBV6-5 and TRBJ2-3, with unresolved D. Trimming stripped 8 bases from V and 0 bases from J, with 12 bases between. Germline V lookup: CDR1 MNHEY, CDR2 SVGAGI. The CDR3 has 14 amino acids. The CDR3 spells CASRLYSSTDTQYF. CDR3 in DNA: TGTGCCAGCCGGCTATATTCTAGCACAGATACGCAGTATTTT.